In its sample, the clone carrying this T cell receptor (beta chain) was seen once. All donors were Caucasian adults living in Nashville, Tennessee. The repertoire was sequenced with immunoSEQ multiplex PCR; TCRdb's copy has only in-frame clones and lacks some. The sample lists roughly 2,500,000 clones; 80% to 95% were seen once. This entry comes from a study of shared clonotypes between healthy human individuals. Per germline, CDR1 MNHEY and CDR2 SVGAGI. This CDR3 region has 14 residues. The V and J ends lost 2 bases and 8 bases respectively, with 15 bases between them. This sequence was found in a man aged 18 to 29 in good health. Some clones in this sample may be carry-over from other donors' samples. This chain links TRBV6-5 with TRBJ1-2; TRBD1 is a possible D gene (5 bases). Sequencing was done on a sample of naive CD4+ T cells from PBMCs. Subset of the sample: CD45RA+ positively selected. The DNA for the CDR3 is TGTGCCAGCAGTTACGCAGGGAAGTATGGAGGCTACACCTTC. Its protein product is CASSYAGKYGGYTF.